The rows below give T cell receptor beta chains drawn from one sample of a study of T-cell memory formation after mild COVID-19. TCRdb called the 5' RACE reads again in MiXCR, with one record for every CDR3 protein. The profile shows just over 300,000 distinct CDR3 sequences, approximately 19% of them singletons. The specimen was PBMCs or a T cell subset sorted from them (not recorded which). The receptors were sampled from a man between 18 and 29 years old who had mild COVID-19 (a few samples of this study predate the infection). Cell type and time point are not known. Each CDR3 is given with its conserved first and last residue. D genes are given only for firm matches. Clone sizes are given selectively: once, few, many, or a class where the clone is expanded.

>TRBD1|TRBJ2-1|15|many|TRBV5-1
CASSQGALTYNEQFF
TGCGCCAGCAGTCAGGGGGCCCTAACCTACAATGAGCAGTTCTTC
>TRBD2|TRBJ2-1|17|few|TRBV7-6
CASSWSTSGGPYNEQFF
TGTGCCAGCAGCTGGTCGACTAGCGGGGGCCCCTACAATGAGCAGTTCTTC
>TRBD2|TRBJ2-5|16|.|TRBV4-3
CASSQGTSRGEETQYF
TGCGCCAGCAGCCAAGGGACGAGCCGGGGGGAAGAGACCCAGTACTTC
>.|TRBJ1-5|13|few|TRBV6-2/TRBV6-3
CASSFSGDQPQHF
TGTGCCAGCAGTTTCTCAGGGGATCAGCCCCAGCATTTT
>.|TRBJ2-2|12|few|TRBV3-1
CASSHSRGELFF
TGTGCCAGCAGCCATTCGCGTGGGGAGCTGTTTTTT
>.|TRBJ2-7|14|.|TRBV5-1
CASSLGSGSREQYF
TGCGCCAGCAGCTTGGGGTCAGGGTCTAGGGAGCAGTACTTC
>TRBD1|TRBJ2-1|14|.|TRBV20-1
CSARGQGRGDEQFF
TGCAGTGCTAGAGGACAGGGAAGAGGGGATGAGCAGTTCTTC
>.|TRBJ1-2|15|.|TRBV14
CASSQDAITNYGYTF
TGTGCCAGCAGCCAAGATGCGATTACTAACTATGGCTACACCTTC
>.|TRBJ2-7|14|few|TRBV7-9
CASSSVGLSGEQYF
TGTGCCAGCAGCTCTGTTGGCCTCTCGGGCGAGCAGTACTTC
>.|TRBJ2-5|15|.|TRBV4-2
CASSPGGRNQETQYF
TGTGCCAGCAGCCCTGGGGGCCGTAACCAAGAGACCCAGTACTTC
>TRBD1|TRBJ1-1|12|.|TRBV5-1
CASSYSGGTAFF
TGCGCCAGCAGTTATTCAGGGGGCACGGCTTTCTTT
>.|TRBJ2-3|15|few|TRBV29-1
CSVEEGGTGTDTQYF
TGCAGCGTTGAAGAGGGCGGGACGGGCACAGATACGCAGTATTTT
>.|TRBJ2-5|13|.|TRBV19
CASGPSSQETQYF
TGTGCCAGTGGGCCCTCCTCCCAAGAGACCCAGTACTTC
>TRBD1|TRBJ2-5|17|.|TRBV5-6
CASSWVGGQGYQETQYF
TGTGCCAGCAGCTGGGTCGGGGGACAGGGGTACCAAGAGACCCAGTACTTC
>TRBD2|TRBJ2-7|12|many|TRBV5-4
CASSIDGREQYF
TGTGCCAGCAGCATCGACGGGAGGGAGCAGTACTTC
>.|TRBJ2-3|14|few|TRBV29-1
CSVGRDTNSDTQYF
TGCAGCGTCGGGCGGGACACTAACTCAGATACGCAGTATTTT
>.|TRBJ2-5|11|many|TRBV9
CASSGQETQYF
TGTGCCAGCAGCGGCCAAGAGACCCAGTACTTC
>TRBD1|TRBJ1-4|14|.|TRBV18
CASSPWTGDEKLFF
TGTGCCAGCTCACCATGGACAGGGGACGAAAAACTGTTTTTT
>.|TRBJ2-5|12|.|TRBV20-1
CSAGAGKETQYF
TGCAGTGCGGGGGCCGGGAAAGAGACCCAGTACTTC
>.|TRBJ1-3|15|.|TRBV7-4
CASSLASSSGNTIYF
TGTGCCAGCAGCTTAGCGTCGAGCTCTGGAAACACCATATATTTT
>.|TRBJ1-2|13|.|TRBV11-2
CASSRGERGSYTF
TGTGCCAGCAGCCGGGGGGAAAGGGGAAGCTACACCTTC
>TRBD1|TRBJ2-7|14|few|TRBV27
CATQIGTGRYEQYF
TGTGCCACCCAAATCGGGACAGGGCGGTACGAGCAGTACTTC
>TRBD2|TRBJ2-3|17|few|TRBV7-9
CASSGSSGGTSTDTQYF
TGTGCCAGCAGCGGATCTAGCGGGGGGACGAGCACAGATACGCAGTATTTT
>TRBD2|TRBJ2-1|16|.|TRBV10-3
CAISDQRLAAGNEQFF
TGTGCCATCAGTGATCAGAGACTAGCGGCGGGGAATGAGCAGTTCTTC
>.|TRBJ2-7|13|.|TRBV6-1
CASSNRVSYEQYF
TGTGCCAGCAGTAACAGGGTCTCCTACGAGCAGTACTTC
>.|TRBJ2-7|13|few|TRBV12-3/TRBV12-4
CASSLIGLWEQYF
TGTGCCAGCAGTTTAATTGGGCTATGGGAGCAGTACTTC
>.|TRBJ1-5|12|.|TRBV20-1
CSAADGPGAQHF
TGCAGTGCTGCGGACGGGCCAGGGGCCCAGCATTTT
>.|TRBJ1-2|14|many|TRBV12-3/TRBV12-4
CASSLTPPGYGYTF
TGTGCCAGCAGCCTAACCCCACCTGGTTATGGCTACACCTTC
>.|TRBJ1-2|11|.|TRBV9
CASRRDNNLTF
TGTGCCAGCCGCCGGGACAATAACCTCACCTTC
>TRBD1|TRBJ1-2|15|few|TRBV7-2
CASSLGQIINYGYTF
TGTGCCAGCAGCTTGGGACAGATAATTAACTATGGCTACACCTTC
>TRBD1|TRBJ1-1|17|few|TRBV7-8
CASSLLTGTGMNTEAFF
TGTGCCAGCAGCTTATTGACCGGGACAGGAATGAACACTGAAGCTTTCTTT
>TRBD1|TRBJ1-1|14|.|TRBV5-1
CASSLTGVNTEAFF
TGCGCCAGCAGCTTGACAGGGGTGAACACTGAAGCTTTCTTT
>.|TRBJ1-1|15|.|TRBV7-3
CASSLRSGADTEAFF
TGTGCCAGCAGCTTACGCTCAGGGGCCGACACTGAAGCTTTCTTT
>.|TRBJ1-2|17|few|TRBV5-6
CASSLLGVASTNYGYTF
TGTGCCAGCAGCTTGCTAGGGGTGGCGAGTACTAACTATGGCTACACCTTC
>TRBD2|TRBJ2-7|16|few|TRBV5-1
CASRPDALAGAYEQYF
TGCGCCAGCAGACCCGATGCGCTAGCGGGGGCCTACGAGCAGTACTTC
>.|TRBJ1-5|18|.|TRBV7-9
CASSSGWAGPFSNQPQHF
TGTGCCAGCAGCTCCGGCTGGGCCGGACCATTTAGCAATCAGCCCCAGCATTTT
>.|TRBJ2-7|15|.|TRBV5-1
CASSLRMTGTYEQYF
TGCGCCAGCAGCTTGAGGATGACAGGTACCTACGAGCAGTACTTC
>TRBD1|TRBJ2-1|15|many|TRBV5-1
CASSQGVLSYNEQFF
TGCGCCAGCAGCCAGGGGGTACTATCCTACAATGAGCAGTTCTTC
>.|TRBJ2-6|12|many|TRBV20-1
CVGSSGANVLTF
TGCGTGGGAAGCTCTGGGGCCAACGTCCTGACTTTC
>.|TRBJ2-2|14|.|TRBV12-3/TRBV12-4
CASSFGGNTGELFF
TGTGCCAGCAGTTTCGGGGGGAACACCGGGGAGCTGTTTTTT
>TRBD1|TRBJ1-1|13|.|TRBV29-1
CSVQTGLTTEAFF
TGCAGCGTTCAGACAGGGCTGACCACTGAAGCTTTCTTT
>TRBD1|TRBJ2-7|16|once|TRBV11-2
CASSLLPDRPGYEQYF
TGTGCCAGCAGCCTCCTCCCGGACAGGCCGGGATACGAGCAGTACTTC
>TRBD2|TRBJ2-1|15|.|TRBV7-2
CASIWASGGAREQFF
TGTGCCAGCATTTGGGCTAGCGGGGGGGCGAGAGAGCAGTTCTTC
>TRBD2|TRBJ2-5|16|many|TRBV4-2
CASSQLSGGAAETQYF
TGTGCCAGCAGCCAATTGAGCGGGGGGGCCGCCGAGACCCAGTACTTC
>TRBD1|TRBJ1-1|15|.|TRBV28
CASSLRTGVNTEAFF
TGTGCCAGCAGTCTCCGGACAGGGGTGAACACTGAAGCTTTCTTT
>.|TRBJ1-1|13|many|TRBV7-2
CASSPRGNTEAFF
TGTGCCAGCAGCCCCCGTGGAAACACTGAAGCTTTCTTT
>TRBD1|TRBJ1-2|15|few|TRBV7-9
CASSSTGDFGYGYTF
TGTGCCAGCAGCTCGACAGGGGATTTTGGTTATGGCTACACCTTC
>.|TRBJ2-1|13|few|TRBV9
CASSVDRDNEQFF
TGTGCCAGCAGCGTAGACAGGGACAATGAGCAGTTCTTC
>.|TRBJ2-5|14|.|TRBV12-3/TRBV12-4
CASSLSGGLETQYF
TGTGCCAGCAGTTTATCGGGGGGCCTAGAGACCCAGTACTTC
>.|TRBJ2-7|15|.|TRBV27
CASSPRTVRSYEQYF
TGTGCCAGCAGTCCTCGGACGGTTAGGTCCTACGAGCAGTACTTC
>.|TRBJ2-5|14|few|TRBV7-2
CASSLARVGETQYF
TGTGCCAGCAGCTTAGCGCGGGTCGGCGAGACCCAGTACTTC
>.|TRBJ1-1|14|.|TRBV9
CASSVRAVNTEAFF
TGTGCCAGCAGCGTTAGGGCGGTGAACACTGAAGCTTTCTTT
>.|TRBJ1-1|14|.|TRBV6-5
CASRPYGGYTEAFF
TGTGCCAGCAGACCCTATGGGGGGTACACTGAAGCTTTCTTT
>TRBD1|TRBJ1-1|12|.|TRBV20-1
CSASRQGTEAFF
TGCAGTGCTTCCCGACAGGGCACTGAAGCTTTCTTT
>.|TRBJ1-2|13|few|TRBV12-3/TRBV12-4
CASSLRQGGGYTF
TGTGCCAGCAGTTTAAGGCAGGGTGGCGGCTACACCTTC
>TRBD1|TRBJ2-3|15|few|TRBV5-1
CASSLRTGITDTQYF
TGCGCCAGCAGCTTAAGGACAGGTATCACAGATACGCAGTATTTT
>TRBD1|TRBJ1-5|13|.|TRBV7-3
CASSPGTGSAQHF
TGTGCCAGCAGCCCCGGGACAGGGTCAGCCCAGCATTTT
>TRBD1|TRBJ2-1|14|.|TRBV5-1
CASSLVDREHEQFF
TGCGCCAGCAGCTTGGTCGACAGGGAACATGAGCAGTTCTTC
>.|TRBJ2-2|15|.|TRBV6-2/TRBV6-3
CASSYSSSDTGELFF
TGTGCCAGCAGTTACTCATCGTCCGACACCGGGGAGCTGTTTTTT
>.|TRBJ2-2|12|few|TRBV2
CASRKETGELFF
TGTGCCAGCAGGAAAGAAACCGGGGAGCTGTTTTTT